This T cell receptor beta chain was obtained from a study of blood T cell repertoires in COVID-19. About the research overall: Acute and convalescent COVID-19 specimens originated in the United States, Italy and Spain. PBMCs, B-cell-depleted T cells, or T cells were the source of the cDNA or gDNA that made up the material.

Per the study methods: Estimates of nucleated cell counts were drawn from the amplification of reference gene primers. The assay was immunoSEQ multiplex PCR, and TCRdb's table has in-frame clones only and misses some. That table gives V, J and clone size, and the DNA gave D and trimming. This table has under 150,000 clones, around 80% appearing once. The participants were between roughly 18 and 90 years old and came from 20 to 30 US areas. J gave up 5 bases and V 2 bases, and 5 bases lay outside the gene matches. Germline V CDR1 and CDR2: SGHNT, YYREEE (reference sequence). The CDR3 loop spans 15 amino acids.

The sample comprised PBMCs or T cells enriched from blood (not recorded which). This clonotype originated in a man in his forties with acute COVID-19. V gene TRBV5-4 combines with J gene TRBJ2-5, with 11 nucleotides matching TRBD1. The CDR3 DNA follows: TGTGCCAGCAGCTTTCGGACAGGGGGCGGCGAGACCCAGTACTTC. This gives the protein CASSFRTGGGETQYF.